Listed below are T cell receptor beta chains from one sample, sequenced in a study of T cell clonotyping in hematopoietic cell transplantation. TCRdb's table, derived via immunoSEQ multiplex PCR, lists solely in-frame clones and lacks some. The sample carries about 69,000 clones, almost 97% recorded once. This specimen consisted of peripheral blood mononuclear cells, obtained before stem cell transplant. These receptors came from a woman aged 45-60 years with acute myeloid leukemia. Some clones in this sample may be carry-over from other donors' samples. Both conserved end residues are part of each CDR3. A D gene is named only where the DNA matches it firmly. Clone size is given for some rows only: seen once, a few or many times, or a class if the clone is expanded.

j_call | d_call | v_call | cdr3_length | clone_size | cdr3_aa | cdr3_nt
TRBJ1-5 | NA | TRBV30 | 14 | NA | CAWSQELSNQPQHF | TGTGCCTGGAGTCAGGAACTGAGCAATCAGCCCCAGCATTTT
TRBJ2-3 | TRBD2 | TRBV7-3 | 14 | NA | CASSLTGGLDTQYF | TGTGCCAGCAGCTTGACGGGGGGGCTTGATACGCAGTATTTT
TRBJ1-2 | TRBD1 | TRBV25-1 | 14 | NA | CASSKTGAVYGYTF | TGTGCCAGCAGCAAGACAGGGGCCGTGTATGGCTACACCTTC
TRBJ1-3 | NA | TRBV30 | 14 | NA | CAWTGKGSGNTIYF | TGTGCCTGGACTGGGAAAGGGTCTGGAAACACCATATATTTT
TRBJ1-5 | NA | TRBV30 | 14 | NA | CAWSGGASNQPQHF | TGTGCCTGGAGTGGAGGGGCCAGCAATCAGCCCCAGCATTTT
TRBJ2-2 | NA | TRBV7-2 | 14 | NA | CASSLNPGSGELFF | TGTGCCAGCAGCTTAAACCCGGGCTCCGGGGAGCTGTTTTTT
TRBJ1-1 | NA | TRBV14 | 14 | NA | CASSQFLMNTEAFF | TGTGCCAGCAGCCAATTCCTGATGAACACTGAAGCTTTCTTT
TRBJ2-3 | TRBD2 | TRBV19 | 15 | NA | CASSERTSSTDTQYF | TGTGCCAGTTCCGAAAGGACTAGTAGCACAGATACGCAGTATTTT
TRBJ2-2 | TRBD1 | TRBV19 | 13 | few | CASRDRGTGELFF | TGTGCCAGTAGAGACAGGGGCACCGGGGAGCTGTTTTTT
TRBJ2-4 | TRBD2 | TRBV11-2 | 14 | NA | CASSLSSGSNIQYF | TGTGCCAGCAGCCTCTCTAGCGGATCAAACATTCAGTACTTC
TRBJ1-2 | NA | TRBV5-1 | 13 | NA | CASSLEISYGYTF | TGCGCCAGCAGCTTAGAGATTAGCTATGGCTACACCTTC
TRBJ2-7 | TRBD2 | TRBV30 | 16 | NA | CACGLAGVGGSYEQYF | TGTGCCTGCGGACTAGCGGGAGTAGGTGGCTCCTACGAGCAGTACTTC
TRBJ1-4 | NA | TRBV9 | 14 | NA | CASSETGTNEKLFF | TGTGCCAGCAGCGAAACAGGGACTAATGAAAAACTGTTTTTT
TRBJ1-1 | TRBD1 | TRBV30 | 16 | NA | CAWASRDSIMNTEAFF | TGTGCCTGGGCCTCCCGGGACAGCATTATGAACACTGAAGCTTTCTTT
TRBJ1-2 | NA | TRBV19 | 15 | NA | CASSITDSINYGYTF | TGTGCCAGTAGTATAACGGATAGCATTAACTATGGCTACACCTTC
TRBJ1-4 | NA | TRBV30 | 12 | NA | CACKRTAEKLFF | TGTGCCTGTAAACGGACTGCTGAAAAACTGTTTTTT
TRBJ1-4 | TRBD1 | TRBV2 | 14 | NA | CASSVDRGTGKLFF | TGTGCCAGCAGTGTGGACAGGGGAACAGGAAAACTGTTTTTT